This T cell receptor (beta chain) was sequenced for a study of blood T cell repertoires in COVID-19 (dated by TCRdb to 2019 to 2021). General notes on the study: Samples covering the acute and convalescent phases of COVID-19 were provided by collaborators in the United States, Italy and Spain. The repertoires were released in a freely available public database intended as a resource for research on the immune response to SARS-CoV-2. The prospective study material was composed of cDNA or gDNA derived from T cells, B-cell-depleted T cells, or PBMCs. The dataset comprised deeply sampled blood TCRbeta repertoires from subjects exposed to, actively infected with, or recovered from COVID-19. HLA class I and class II types, where available, came from metadata supplied by the sample provider rather than from assay-based typing. A de-identified subject ID, COVID-19 status, age in years and sex were almost always included in the sample metadata. Samples were obtained from the ongoing ImmuneRACE study (first 160 participants) and from 950 to 1,500 subjects provided by 6 global collaborators. What the authors observed across the whole study: The quantity of clinical and demographic metadata differed by source and by participant and was supplied without curation.

TCRbeta CDR3 regions were amplified from genomic DNA by means of the immunoSEQ Assay, a bias-controlled multiplex PCR. On the study's bioinformatics: Nucleated cell counts per sample were estimated from amplification of reference gene primers within the assay. To quantify the absolute abundance of each unique TCRbeta CDR3 rearrangement, sequence reads were collapsed and filtered. For each sample, productive Simpson clonality was calculated as the square root of Simpson's diversity index over productive rearrangements. TCRdb took this table from immuneACCESS and kept in-frame rearrangements with V and J called. Such tables lack part of the clones; where checked against another copy, unresolved V genes explain under half of the gap, and the rest is unexplained. V, J and clone size are those of that table, while D and trimming were read from the DNA. The sample contains 25,000 to 30,000 clones, around 90% of them found a single time. In total, the top ten clones hold more than 7% of the sample.

Trimming at the junction amounts to 7 bases on V and 5 bases on J, and the germline ends lie 17 bases apart. CDR1 and CDR2 are drawn from the germline V gene: ENHRY, SYGVKD. The CDR3 runs 14 residues from the cysteine to the phenylalanine. Only the CDR3 portion is preserved as DNA: 42 bases, with reading frame beginning at the first base. The collaborating institutions used their own protocols to collect whole blood in K2EDTA tubes. For TCRbeta analysis, collaborator samples were shipped as frozen whole blood, as isolated PBMCs, or as DNA extracted from either sample type. Of note for this clone: Its antigen is not yet known. Nothing much larger sits one base from this clone, and base qualities are not available.

Sequenced material: peripheral blood. The source is a man in his forties or fifties with active COVID-19. Recombination joined TRBV10-3 with TRBJ1-2; the D segment could be TRBD1, given 5 matching bases. The nucleotide sequence reads TGTGCCATCACTCCAGCGGGGCGCGATTATGGCTACACCTTC. This is translated as CAITPAGRDYGYTF.